This TCR beta chain was recorded in a study of cytomegalovirus exposure and HLA in healthy donors. General study results and limits: According to the study, 180 or so TCR beta chains were cytomegalovirus-associated. Analyzed later, most CMV-associated TCR beta chains appeared HLA-restricted. At a 0.05 false discovery rate, a later analysis found some 18,000 TCR beta sequences to be associated with HLA alleles.

The junction had 3 bases not matched to a gene; V was cut back by 6 bases and J by 2 bases. The CDR3 runs 14 residues. Per the germline V gene, CDR1 is ENHRY and CDR2 is SYGVKD. This clone turned up a few times. The target antigen is unknown. PCR was performed using 60 Vbeta and 13 Jbeta primers. Sequencing was performed with immunoSEQ multiplex PCR; in TCRdb, only in-frame clones are kept and a portion is missing. The table shows roughly 120,000 clones, with around 80% occurring only once. The chain joins TRBV10-3 to TRBJ2-7, with TRBD2 identical over 11 bases. The specimen was PBMCs. The clonotype comes from a man aged 25 to 40 in good health and CMV-seronegative. CDR3 coding DNA: TGTGCCATCAGGTCGACTAGCGGGACCTACGAGCAGTACTTC. The encoded protein is CAIRSTSGTYEQYF.